This TCR beta chain was captured in a study of regulatory T cells in long-lasting Graves disease. Findings of the study overall: When disease was persistent, TRBV28, TRBJ1-2 and TRBJ2-5 were the favored segments.

Building of the TCR beta libraries involved iRepertoire HTBI primers and Arm-PCR of CDR3 regions. TCRdb re-called the multiplex PCR reads through MiXCR, storing one row per CDR3 protein. The data contain roughly 530,000 distinct CDR3 sequences, 16% of them singletons. Germline V gives CDR1 LNHDA, CDR2 SQIVND (reference sequence). CDR3 size: 15 residues. J was trimmed by 0 bases and V by 7 bases; bases with no gene match: 6. Points on this clonotype: Antigen: not known.

Time point specified: newly diagnosed GD, antithyroid drugs for less than 3 months. After RNA was extracted from PBMCs, the TCR library was made from it. Into tubes containing EDTA, nine milliliters of peripheral blood were drawn. This same sample was also taken into another study, of T cells in Graves' hyperthyroidism and ophthalmopathy. From that second work: The primer set for the first-round RT-PCR of the TCR CDR3 was HTBI. Blood also carried most thyroid clonotypes expanded above 0.001.

The source is a woman in her forties or fifties with Graves disease. Specimen: peripheral blood mononuclear cells (PBMCs), collected at new diagnosis, from a patient treated with antithyroid drugs. V usage is TRBV19 and J usage is TRBJ2-1, with 7 bases lining up with TRBD2. The CDR3 sequence: CASTKGGGSYNEQFF. The CDR3, as DNA: TGTGCCAGTACCAAGGGCGGGGGCTCCTACAATGAGCAGTTCTTC.